This T cell receptor (beta chain) was sequenced during a study of blood T cells in healthy people across ages. Through a sample-barcoded 5' primer and a J-beta primer mix, a second PCR was run for roughly 6 to 12 cycles. A template-switch adaptor with 12 random nucleotides tagged each cDNA molecule. TCRdb re-called the 5' RACE reads with MiXCR, one entry per CDR3 protein. The table lists roughly 650,000 distinct CDR3 sequences, roughly 32% of them singletons. Points from the study as a whole: It was found that TCR beta diversity correlated strongly with the percentage of naive T cells.

In regard to this clonotype: Its antigen remains unidentified.

The V gene lost 1 base and the J gene lost 5 bases, with 7 bases spanning the gap. This CDR3 comprises 13 residues. Germline CDR1 is LGHNA and CDR2 is YNFKEQ. This clonotype was sampled from a woman aged 80 or older in good health. Sequenced: blood. The rearrangement uses TRBV4-2 and TRBJ2-3; no clear D gene. The CDR3 DNA sequence: TGTGCCAGCAGCCAAGGTCCCCGAGATACGCAGTATTTT. It yields the protein CASSQGPRDTQYF.